Listed below are T cell receptor beta chains from one sample, sequenced in a study of T cell responses to AZD1222 COVID-19 vaccine. Sequencing used immunoSEQ multiplex PCR; TCRdb keeps in-frame clones, though not all of them. The sample has approximately 190,000 clones; approximately 92% are singletons. The specimen was peripheral blood, collected on day 0 of AZD1222 vaccination. Receptors were obtained from an adult in good health. CDR3s include the opening cysteine and the closing phenylalanine or tryptophan. Each record gives: J gene, D gene, clone size, V gene, CDR3 DNA, CDR3 protein. A D gene is named only where the DNA matches it firmly. Part of the rows lack a size; the others show once, few, many or a class for expanded clones.

j_call: TRBJ1-5
d_call: NA
clone_size: NA
v_call: TRBV2
cdr3_nt: TGTGCCAGCAGTGAAGTCGGGGGAGCGGGCAATCAGCCCCAGCATTTT
cdr3_aa: CASSEVGGAGNQPQHF

j_call: TRBJ2-6
d_call: NA
clone_size: NA
v_call: TRBV11-2
cdr3_nt: TGTGCCAGCAGCCGACAGGCTGCCGGGGCCAACGTCCTGACTTTC
cdr3_aa: CASSRQAAGANVLTF

j_call: TRBJ1-1
d_call: NA
clone_size: NA
v_call: TRBV7-2
cdr3_nt: TGTGCCAGCAGTTTCCAGACAGCGAACACTGAAGCTTTCTTT
cdr3_aa: CASSFQTANTEAFF

j_call: TRBJ1-2
d_call: NA
clone_size: NA
v_call: TRBV18
cdr3_nt: TGTGCCAGCTCACCAGGGGGTTCTGGCTACACCTTC
cdr3_aa: CASSPGGSGYTF

j_call: TRBJ2-2
d_call: NA
clone_size: once
v_call: TRBV5-1
cdr3_nt: TGCGCCAGCAGCTTGGCTCAGACGAACACCGGGGAGCTGTTTTTT
cdr3_aa: CASSLAQTNTGELFF

j_call: TRBJ1-4
d_call: NA
clone_size: NA
v_call: TRBV3-1/TRBV3-2
cdr3_nt: TGTGCCAGCAGCCAACCGGGATCTAATGAAAAACTGTTTTTT
cdr3_aa: CASSQPGSNEKLFF

j_call: TRBJ2-6
d_call: NA
clone_size: NA
v_call: TRBV18
cdr3_nt: TGTGCCAGCTCCGCGAAGGCTGGGGCCAACGTCCTGACTTTC
cdr3_aa: CASSAKAGANVLTF

j_call: TRBJ1-2
d_call: NA
clone_size: NA
v_call: TRBV3-1/TRBV3-2
cdr3_nt: TGTGCCAGCAGCCATCGGGCCAGCCCCCAGGGAGGCTACACCTTC
cdr3_aa: CASSHRASPQGGYTF

j_call: TRBJ1-1
d_call: TRBD1
clone_size: NA
v_call: TRBV2
cdr3_nt: TGTGCCAGCAGAGGACAGGAGTCCAACACTGAAGCTTTCTTT
cdr3_aa: CASRGQESNTEAFF

j_call: TRBJ1-1
d_call: NA
clone_size: once
v_call: TRBV6-6
cdr3_nt: TGTGCCAGCAGTTACGCGCAATTTGAAGCTTTCTTT
cdr3_aa: CASSYAQFEAFF

j_call: TRBJ2-2
d_call: TRBD2
clone_size: NA
v_call: TRBV2
cdr3_nt: TGTGCCAGCATGTCGGGTCGAGCGGGGGGGTGGCCCGGGGAGCTGTTTTTT
cdr3_aa: CASMSGRAGGWPGELFF

j_call: TRBJ2-1
d_call: NA
clone_size: NA
v_call: TRBV20-1
cdr3_nt: TGCAGTGCTCTGAGGGGGGATGAGCAGTTCTTC
cdr3_aa: CSALRGDEQFF

j_call: TRBJ2-6
d_call: NA
clone_size: NA
v_call: TRBV27
cdr3_nt: TGTGCCAGCAGTCCTCCCTCTGGGGCCAACGTCCTGACTTTC
cdr3_aa: CASSPPSGANVLTF

j_call: TRBJ2-2
d_call: TRBD2
clone_size: NA
v_call: TRBV7-8
cdr3_nt: TGTGCCAGCAGCCCACAGTTGACTAGCGGGGGACGTTTTAACACCGGGGAGCTGTTTTTT
cdr3_aa: CASSPQLTSGGRFNTGELFF

j_call: TRBJ1-6
d_call: NA
clone_size: once
v_call: TRBV18
cdr3_nt: TGTGCCAGCTCACCAGGACAGACAAATTCACCCCTCCACTTT
cdr3_aa: CASSPGQTNSPLHF

j_call: TRBJ1-3
d_call: NA
clone_size: NA
v_call: TRBV6-5
cdr3_nt: TGTGCCAGCCGACCCCGGGACGGTGGAAACACCATATATTTT
cdr3_aa: CASRPRDGGNTIYF

j_call: TRBJ1-6
d_call: NA
clone_size: NA
v_call: TRBV19
cdr3_nt: TGTGCCAGTAGTATATTTATGAACTCCAATTCACCCCTCCACTTT
cdr3_aa: CASSIFMNSNSPLHF

j_call: TRBJ1-2
d_call: NA
clone_size: NA
v_call: TRBV4-1
cdr3_nt: TGCGCCAGCAGCCAAGATTTGGGATCCTGGGGCTACACCTTC
cdr3_aa: CASSQDLGSWGYTF

j_call: TRBJ1-1
d_call: NA
clone_size: NA
v_call: TRBV7-9
cdr3_nt: TGTGCCAGCAGCTTATACTGGGGGGTCGACAGGAACACTGAAGCTTTCTTT
cdr3_aa: CASSLYWGVDRNTEAFF

j_call: TRBJ1-1
d_call: NA
clone_size: NA
v_call: TRBV7-6
cdr3_nt: TGTGCCAGCAGCTTAGTCGCGGGGGTAATGAACACTGAAGCTTTCTTT
cdr3_aa: CASSLVAGVMNTEAFF

j_call: TRBJ1-4
d_call: NA
clone_size: NA
v_call: TRBV7-9
cdr3_nt: TGTGCCAGCAGCTTTTTAGACAGTAATGAAAAACTGTTTTTT
cdr3_aa: CASSFLDSNEKLFF

j_call: TRBJ1-5
d_call: NA
clone_size: NA
v_call: TRBV7-9
cdr3_nt: TGTGCCAGCAGTGCCCTAGGCAATCAGCCCCAGCATTTT
cdr3_aa: CASSALGNQPQHF

j_call: TRBJ1-3
d_call: NA
clone_size: NA
v_call: TRBV6-2/TRBV6-3
cdr3_nt: TGTGCCAGCAGTTACCTTGGCCCCCGCTCTGGAAACACCATATATTTT
cdr3_aa: CASSYLGPRSGNTIYF

j_call: TRBJ1-5
d_call: NA
clone_size: NA
v_call: TRBV7-9
cdr3_nt: TGTGCCAGCAGCTGGGGGGATCAGCCCCAGCATTTT
cdr3_aa: CASSWGDQPQHF

j_call: TRBJ2-3
d_call: NA
clone_size: NA
v_call: TRBV12-3/TRBV12-4
cdr3_nt: TGTGCCAGCAGGACATGGAATACGCAGTATTTT
cdr3_aa: CASRTWNTQYF

j_call: TRBJ2-1
d_call: NA
clone_size: NA
v_call: TRBV7-3
cdr3_nt: TGTGCCAGCAGCCCCGATTACAATGAGCAGTTCTTC
cdr3_aa: CASSPDYNEQFF

j_call: TRBJ1-2
d_call: NA
clone_size: NA
v_call: TRBV6-2/TRBV6-3
cdr3_nt: TGTGCCAGCAGTTACATAGGAGAAGGGTCTGGCTACACCTTC
cdr3_aa: CASSYIGEGSGYTF

j_call: TRBJ1-1
d_call: NA
clone_size: NA
v_call: TRBV7-9
cdr3_nt: TGTGCCAGCAGCCCAGGAGGAGTCGAGACTGAAGCTTTCTTT
cdr3_aa: CASSPGGVETEAFF

j_call: TRBJ2-2
d_call: NA
clone_size: NA
v_call: TRBV12-3/TRBV12-4
cdr3_nt: TGTGCCAGTCGAGAGGGATGGATCGGGGAGCTGTTTTTT
cdr3_aa: CASREGWIGELFF

j_call: TRBJ1-4
d_call: TRBD1
clone_size: NA
v_call: TRBV14
cdr3_nt: TGTGCCAGCAGCCAGTCTCCCGGGACAGGGGTGGAAAAACTGTTTTTT
cdr3_aa: CASSQSPGTGVEKLFF

j_call: TRBJ1-1
d_call: TRBD1
clone_size: NA
v_call: TRBV28
cdr3_nt: TGTGCCAGCAGTGAAACGGGACAGGGAGGGGAAGCTTTCTTT
cdr3_aa: CASSETGQGGEAFF

j_call: TRBJ1-5
d_call: TRBD1
clone_size: NA
v_call: TRBV27
cdr3_nt: TGTGCCAGCAGCCAGGGGGTTAGTCAGCCCCAGCATTTT
cdr3_aa: CASSQGVSQPQHF

j_call: TRBJ2-5
d_call: TRBD1
clone_size: NA
v_call: TRBV5-4
cdr3_nt: TGTGCCAGCAGCTTTTATGGGACAGGGTACCAAGAGACCCAGTACTTC
cdr3_aa: CASSFYGTGYQETQYF

j_call: TRBJ1-1
d_call: TRBD1
clone_size: NA
v_call: TRBV6-2/TRBV6-3
cdr3_nt: TGTGCCAGCAGTTTCCGGCCGGGACAGAGGAACACTGAAGCTTTCTTT
cdr3_aa: CASSFRPGQRNTEAFF

j_call: TRBJ1-1
d_call: TRBD1
clone_size: NA
v_call: TRBV4-1
cdr3_nt: TGCGCCAGCAGCCAAGTCGGAGGGGGCGTTAAGGACACTGAAGCTTTCTTT
cdr3_aa: CASSQVGGGVKDTEAFF

j_call: TRBJ2-5
d_call: NA
clone_size: NA
v_call: TRBV7-7
cdr3_nt: TGTGCCAGCAGCACCGGGACCCAAGAGACCCAGTACTTC
cdr3_aa: CASSTGTQETQYF

j_call: TRBJ2-1
d_call: TRBD1
clone_size: NA
v_call: TRBV15
cdr3_nt: TGTGCCACCAGCAGGGAACCGACAGGGTCCTACAATGAGCAGTTCTTC
cdr3_aa: CATSREPTGSYNEQFF

j_call: TRBJ2-5
d_call: TRBD1
clone_size: NA
v_call: TRBV9
cdr3_nt: TGTGCCAGCAGCGTAGGAGGGGACAGACTGCAAGAGACCCAGTACTTC
cdr3_aa: CASSVGGDRLQETQYF

j_call: TRBJ1-4
d_call: NA
clone_size: NA
v_call: TRBV7-8
cdr3_nt: TGTGCCAGCACCCCGGCGAGGGGGGAAAAACTGTTTTTT
cdr3_aa: CASTPARGEKLFF

j_call: TRBJ2-1
d_call: NA
clone_size: NA
v_call: TRBV21-1
cdr3_nt: TGTGCCAGCAGCAAAGTTCGAGCGGGGGGCTACAATGAGCAGTTCTTC
cdr3_aa: CASSKVRAGGYNEQFF

j_call: TRBJ2-5
d_call: NA
clone_size: NA
v_call: TRBV12-3/TRBV12-4
cdr3_nt: TGTGCCAGCAGTTTAGGGGGTGGGGAGACCCAGTACTTC
cdr3_aa: CASSLGGGETQYF

j_call: TRBJ2-7
d_call: TRBD2
clone_size: NA
v_call: TRBV14
cdr3_nt: TGTGCCAGCAGCCACAGGCGGGGGAGCTCCTACGAGCAGTACTTC
cdr3_aa: CASSHRRGSSYEQYF

j_call: TRBJ1-5
d_call: TRBD1
clone_size: NA
v_call: TRBV6-2/TRBV6-3
cdr3_nt: TGTGCCAGCAGTTCCCTAGACAGGGCAGAACAGCCCCAGCATTTT
cdr3_aa: CASSSLDRAEQPQHF

j_call: TRBJ2-3
d_call: NA
clone_size: NA
v_call: TRBV18
cdr3_nt: TGTGCCAGCTCTCTCCAGGGTACAGATACGCAGTATTTT
cdr3_aa: CASSLQGTDTQYF

j_call: TRBJ1-5
d_call: NA
clone_size: once
v_call: TRBV6-5
cdr3_nt: TGTGCCAGCAGTTCCCCAGGTTTACAGCCCCAGCATTTT
cdr3_aa: CASSSPGLQPQHF

j_call: TRBJ2-7
d_call: NA
clone_size: NA
v_call: TRBV7-2
cdr3_nt: TGTGCCAGCAGCCACTCAATCTACGAGCAGTACTTC
cdr3_aa: CASSHSIYEQYF

j_call: TRBJ1-2
d_call: NA
clone_size: NA
v_call: TRBV4-1
cdr3_nt: TGCGCCAGCAGCCATGACCTTGGGGGCGGTAACTATGGCTACACCTTC
cdr3_aa: CASSHDLGGGNYGYTF

j_call: TRBJ1-5
d_call: NA
clone_size: NA
v_call: TRBV6-2/TRBV6-3
cdr3_nt: TGTGCCAGCAGTTGGCCAGGTCTCAGCAATCAGCCCCAGCATTTT
cdr3_aa: CASSWPGLSNQPQHF

j_call: TRBJ1-3
d_call: TRBD1
clone_size: NA
v_call: TRBV5-1
cdr3_nt: TGCGCCAGCAGCAAACGTCTTCCGGGACAGGGGAATGGAAACACCATATATTTT
cdr3_aa: CASSKRLPGQGNGNTIYF

j_call: TRBJ1-4
d_call: TRBD1
clone_size: NA
v_call: TRBV28
cdr3_nt: TGTGCCAGCACCGGGCAGGGGGCAGGGTTAAATGAAAAACTGTTTTTT
cdr3_aa: CASTGQGAGLNEKLFF

j_call: TRBJ2-7
d_call: NA
clone_size: NA
v_call: TRBV2
cdr3_nt: TGTGCCAGCAGTGAAGGGGGCTCCTCCTACGAGCAGTACTTC
cdr3_aa: CASSEGGSSYEQYF

j_call: TRBJ2-7
d_call: NA
clone_size: NA
v_call: TRBV5-1
cdr3_nt: TGCGCCAGCAGCCCAGGATCAGGCGGACCCTACGAGCAGTACTTC
cdr3_aa: CASSPGSGGPYEQYF

j_call: TRBJ2-7
d_call: TRBD2
clone_size: NA
v_call: TRBV7-2
cdr3_nt: TGTGCCAGCAGCCTGGCGACTAGCGGGCCCTACGAGCAGTACTTC
cdr3_aa: CASSLATSGPYEQYF

j_call: TRBJ2-1
d_call: NA
clone_size: NA
v_call: TRBV4-2
cdr3_nt: TGTGCCAGCAGCCAAGGGGTGGGTCCTGCCTACAATGAGCAGTTCTTC
cdr3_aa: CASSQGVGPAYNEQFF